Presented here are 10 T cell receptor beta chains from one specimen sequenced in a study of T cell clonotyping in hematopoietic cell transplantation. Only in-frame clones appear in the TCRdb table, and some are missing; sequencing was by immunoSEQ multiplex PCR. The sample contains approximately 75,000 clones, about 94% of which appear only once. The specimen was peripheral blood mononuclear cells. These receptors all come from a man aged 50 to 60 in good health. Some clones in this sample may be carry-over from other donors' samples.

The rearrangement joins TRBV29-1 to TRBJ1-3; no clear D gene. The V end was cut by 7 bases, the J end by 1 base, with 8 bases between. This CDR3 is 12 amino acids long. CDR1 is SQVTM and CDR2 is ANQGSEA in the germline V gene. In DNA form, the CDR3 reads TGCAGCGCTGTTGGGTCTGGAAACACCATATATTTT. Its protein is CSAVGSGNTIYF.

The rearrangement uses TRBV18 and TRBJ2-5; TRBD1 might be the D (6 bases). The assigned J gene may be wrong: the sequence end matches TRBJ2-7 better. This CDR3 is built from 15 residues. Germline V gives CDR1 KGHSH, CDR2 LQKENI. CDR3 nucleotides: TGTGCCAGCTCACCACTTGGACAGAAGGAATACGAGCAGTACTTC. Translated: CASSPLGQKEYEQYF.

The rearrangement uses TRBV7-9 and TRBJ1-5, with a weak D call TRBD1 (6 bases). Per the germline V gene, CDR1 is SEHNR and CDR2 is FQNEAQ (reference sequence). V shed 4 bases and J shed 4 bases, with 14 bases lying between them. The CDR3 sequence is 15 residues long. This CDR3 reads CASSSSQGGNQPQHF. The CDR3 DNA reads as TGTGCCAGCAGCTCGTCACAGGGAGGTAATCAGCCCCAGCATTTT.

This chain uses TRBV29-1 with TRBJ2-1, with a tentative D call TRBD1 (6 bases). The CDR3 covers 12 residues. The germline gives CDR1 SQVTM, CDR2 ANQGSEA. The V gene lost 4 bases and the J gene lost 8 bases, with 12 bases spanning the gap. Written as DNA, the CDR3 is TGCAGCGTTGGAGGGACAATCTATGAGCAGTTCTTC. Translated, it gives CSVGGTIYEQFF.

This chain joins TRBV28 and TRBJ1-2, with 9 bases that match TRBD1. V shed 5 bases and J 3 bases; nucleotides not matched to a gene: 10. This CDR3 is 16 amino acids long. The germline CDR1 and CDR2 sequences are MDHEN and SYDVKM. The CDR3 loop reads CASSSRPGQGYYGYTF. The CDR3 nucleotides are TGTGCCAGCAGTAGCAGACCGGGACAGGGATACTATGGCTACACCTTC.

This rearrangement joins TRBV10-3 to TRBJ2-2; 10 bases are a match to TRBD2. The germline V gene has CDR1 ENHRY and CDR2 SYGVKD. With V trimmed by 9 bases and J by 5 bases, 6 bases remained unmatched. There are 14 residues in the CDR3. As DNA, the CDR3 is TGTGCCATGTCTGAGCGGGAGGGAACCGGGGAGCTGTTTTTT. Encoded protein: CAMSEREGTGELFF.

The rearrangement uses TRBV28 and TRBJ1-2, with D hard to call. CDR3 length: 12 amino acids. Trimming removed 4 bases from V and 5 bases from J, with 8 bases in between. The germline CDR1 and CDR2 sequences are MDHEN and SYDVKM. For the CDR3, the DNA is TGTGCCAGCAGTTCCAAGGGATATGGCTACACCTTC. Translated, it gives CASSSKGYGYTF.

This clone appeared once. At one end, the junction sequence differs from germline, possibly due to a read error. This rearrangement joins TRBV7-7 to TRBJ2-5; 12 bases agree with TRBD1. Germline V gene data show CDR1 as SSHAT and CDR2 as FNYEAQ (reference sequence). The CDR3 loop spans 15 amino acids. This CDR3 is CASSPGTGGGETQYF. For the CDR3, the DNA is TGTGCTAGCAGCCCCGGGACAGGGGGCGGAGAGACCCAGTACTTC. Filled out from reference TRBV7-7 and TRBJ2-5, the complete variable domain reads GAGVSQSPRYKVTKRGQDVTLRCDPISSHATLYWYQQALGQGPEFLTYFNYEAQPDKSGLPSDRFSAERPEGSISTLTIQRTEQRDSAMYRCASSPGTGGGETQYFGPGTRLLVL.

The V and J genes are TRBV4-3 and TRBJ1-1; D is uncertain. This CDR3 is built from 16 residues. Between the trimmed V and J ends, which lost 0 bases and 3 bases, there was a span of 14 bases. The germline V gene encodes CDR1 LGHNA and CDR2 YSLEER. CDR3 nucleotide sequence: TGCGCCAGCAGCCAAGATGAGGTGGGCTTGGACACTGAAGCTTTCTTT. Translation gives CASSQDEVGLDTEAFF.

This chain joins TRBV29-1 and TRBJ2-3; 7 positions match TRBD2. Trimming at V came to 7 bases and at J to 2 bases, leaving 12 bases not matched to a gene. CDR3 size: 15 residues. Looked up from germline, CDR1 is SQVTM and CDR2 is ANQGSEA. Here the CDR3 DNA reads TGCAGCGGTGGCACTTCGGGAGGACACACAGATACGCAGTATTTT. Translated: CSGGTSGGHTDTQYF.